The clone carrying this TCR beta chain was seen ten or more times. Antigen specificity is unknown. Assay used: immunoSEQ multiplex PCR; TCRdb lists only in-frame clones, some missing. The sample includes 25,000 to 35,000 clones, none of them occurring once. This entry belongs to a study of T cell clonality in common variable immunodeficiency. Study-wide findings and caveats: Common variable immunodeficiency TCR beta sequences reportedly had fewer deletions and N-nucleotide insertions. CVID subjects shared fewer TCRbeta clones than healthy controls did. CVID subjects had higher TCRbeta clonality than healthy controls, most marked in about a third.

CVID meant reduced serum IgG, IgA and/or IgM plus specific antibody deficiency. No CVID subject was ill or on immunomodulatory drugs when sampled. The clonotype was recovered from a human donor with common variable immunodeficiency. What was sequenced was peripheral blood mononuclear cells.

Partial CDR3 DNA: TGTGCCAGTAGTTCGCAGGGCAACACTGAA. The encoded protein is CASSSQGNTE. The entire CDR3 reads CASSSQGNTEAFF. The rearrangement joins TRBV19 to TRBJ1-1; TRBD1 is a possible D gene (5 bases). The CDR3 goes on 3 residues after the read ends, and that part is filled in from the germline J gene. Germline V gene sequence: CDR1 LNHDA, CDR2 SQIVND (reference sequence). Trimming took off 5 bases at V and 2 bases at J, with 9 bases between the two ends. CDR3 length equals 13 residues. Supplemented by reference TRBV19 and TRBJ1-1, the full variable domain reads DGGITQSPKYLFRKEGQNVTLSCEQNLNHDAMYWYRQDPGQGLRLIYYSQIVNDFQKGDIAEGYSVSREKKESFPLTVTSAQKNPTAFYLCASSSQGNTEAFFGQGTRLTVV.